These T cell receptor beta chains were read from a single sample in a study of blood T cell repertoires in COVID-19. Assay used: immunoSEQ multiplex PCR; TCRdb lists only in-frame clones, some missing. The sample has roughly 250,000 clones; approximately 87% are singletons. The material sequenced was peripheral blood. The receptors shown here come from a human donor in a cohort sampled during active COVID-19. Both conserved end residues are part of each CDR3. The D gene is left open where the match is weak.

TRBJ2-1 17 TRBV5-1 - CASSSQMTSTTYNEQFF
TRBJ2-7 13 TRBV7-2 TRBD1 CASGRDREGEQYF
TRBJ1-6 16 TRBV7-2 - CASRTTGTTYNSPLHF
TRBJ2-5 15 TRBV5-6 - CASSQSGTSSETQYF
TRBJ2-1 16 TRBV7-2 TRBD2 CASSSPSGRSHFEQFF
TRBJ2-7 15 TRBV2 TRBD1 CASSEESGGIHEQYF
TRBJ2-3 14 TRBV5-4 - CASSLYRSTDTQYF
TRBJ2-2 13 TRBV3-1/TRBV3-2 - CASSHEAAGELFF
TRBJ1-1 16 TRBV4-3 - CASSLGGARRRGEAFF
TRBJ2-1 14 TRBV10-3 TRBD2 CAISVSGGVGEQFF
TRBJ2-5 13 TRBV6-2/TRBV6-3 - CASSLQGGETQYF
TRBJ2-7 13 TRBV9 TRBD1 CASGRGSSYEQYF
TRBJ2-6 16 TRBV3-1/TRBV3-2 - CASSHYRQGGANVLTF
TRBJ1-6 17 TRBV4-1 - CASSRLSGALNNSPLHF
TRBJ2-3 14 TRBV5-1 TRBD1 CASSKGQAGDTQYF
TRBJ1-6 15 TRBV6-5 - CASSPRGYPYSPLHF
TRBJ1-2 16 TRBV4-1 - CASSQVGGTLGDGYTF
TRBJ2-1 17 TRBV4-1 TRBD2 CASSQDLSSGGRNEQFF
TRBJ2-7 14 TRBV28 - CATTHPRQAYEQYF
TRBJ2-2 16 TRBV5-1 - CASMAGPTAGTGELFF
TRBJ2-1 16 TRBV5-5 TRBD2 CASSLAVAGVHNEQFF
TRBJ1-2 12 TRBV28 - CASREAGGGYTF
TRBJ2-3 16 TRBV9 - CASSVQSGRSTDTQYF
TRBJ2-7 15 TRBV6-5 TRBD2 CASIRGVLAGDEQYF
TRBJ1-2 11 TRBV11-2 - CAGGSDKAYTF
TRBJ1-2 17 TRBV28 - CASSFRAGQFANYGYTF
TRBJ1-2 12 TRBV27 - CASSSQYQGYTF
TRBJ1-5 15 TRBV2 TRBD1 CASSEWTGRDQPQHF
TRBJ2-1 15 TRBV7-9 TRBD1 CASSLDRGSYNEQFF
TRBJ2-7 14 TRBV19 - CASSRTSRFYEQYF
TRBJ2-2 15 TRBV7-9 - CASSSRLPNTGELFF
TRBJ2-3 16 TRBV10-3 TRBD2 CATAGDSATYSDTQYF
TRBJ2-3 15 TRBV25-1 TRBD2 CASSRELAGVGTQYF
TRBJ2-6 19 TRBV30 - CAWRRDRDSNRSGANVLTF
TRBJ2-7 15 TRBV10-3 TRBD2 CAISDFASGGYEQYF
TRBJ1-4 15 TRBV18 - CASSPSSGPGEGLYF